This T cell receptor beta chain comes out of a study of blood T cell repertoires in COVID-19. Study-wide background: From the United States, Italy and Spain came samples of acute and convalescent COVID-19.

This CDR3 is built from 16 residues. The V gene's germline CDR1 is SGHAT and CDR2 FQNNGV. V was cut by 5 bases and J by 7 bases, with 20 bases left in between. Repertoires were generated with immunoSEQ multiplex PCR, while TCRdb's copy carries only in-frame clones and drops some. The sample includes a few hundred thousand clones, approximately 87% of them seen just once. Recruits, aged roughly 18 to 100 years, lived in 24 US areas. Participants' reported clinical history set cohort assignment. Among Cohort 3 donors, those recovered had two negative PCRs, clearance, or symptom resolution. Sequences were obtained from PBMCs or T cells enriched from blood (not recorded which). This receptor was taken from a woman aged 40-49 years who had recovered from COVID-19. This chain links TRBV11-2 with TRBJ2-2; TRBD2 is a possible D gene (5 bases). The CDR3 DNA follows: TGTGCCAGCAGCCCCCGAGGAGGCCGCTTGGTCGGGGAGCTGTTTTTT. This encodes CASSPRGGRLVGELFF.